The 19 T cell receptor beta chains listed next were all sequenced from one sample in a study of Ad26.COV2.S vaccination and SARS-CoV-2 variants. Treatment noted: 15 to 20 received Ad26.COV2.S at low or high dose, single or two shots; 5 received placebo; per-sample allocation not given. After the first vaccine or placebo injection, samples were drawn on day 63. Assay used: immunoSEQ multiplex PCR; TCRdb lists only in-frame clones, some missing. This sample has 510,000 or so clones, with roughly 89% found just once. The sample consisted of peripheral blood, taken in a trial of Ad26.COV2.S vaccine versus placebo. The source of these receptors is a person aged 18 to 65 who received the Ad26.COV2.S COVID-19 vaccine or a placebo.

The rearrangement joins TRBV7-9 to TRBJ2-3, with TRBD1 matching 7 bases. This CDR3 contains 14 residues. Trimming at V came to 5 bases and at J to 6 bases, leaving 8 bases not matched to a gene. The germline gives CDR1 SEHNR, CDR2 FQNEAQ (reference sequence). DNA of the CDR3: TGTGCCAGCAGCAAACGACAGGGCTCGGATACGCAGTATTTT. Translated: CASSKRQGSDTQYF.

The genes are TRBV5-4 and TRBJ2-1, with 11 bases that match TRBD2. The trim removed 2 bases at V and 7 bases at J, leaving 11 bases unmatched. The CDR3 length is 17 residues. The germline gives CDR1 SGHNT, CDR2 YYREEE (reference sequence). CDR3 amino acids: CASSFGAQASGRNEQFF. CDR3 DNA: TGTGCCAGCAGCTTTGGAGCCCAGGCTAGCGGGAGGAATGAGCAGTTCTTC. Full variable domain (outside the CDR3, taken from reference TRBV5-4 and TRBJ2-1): ETGVTQSPTHLIKTRGQQVTLRCSSQSGHNTVSWYQQALGQGPQFIFQYYREEENGRGNFPPRFSGLQFPNYSSELNVNALELDDSALYLCASSFGAQASGRNEQFFGPGTRLTVL.

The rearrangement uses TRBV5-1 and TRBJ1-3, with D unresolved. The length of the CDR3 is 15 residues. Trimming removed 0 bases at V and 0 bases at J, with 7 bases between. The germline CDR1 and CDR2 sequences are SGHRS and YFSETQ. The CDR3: CASSLALASGNTIYF. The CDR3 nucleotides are TGCGCCAGCAGCTTGGCGTTGGCCTCTGGAAACACCATATATTTT.

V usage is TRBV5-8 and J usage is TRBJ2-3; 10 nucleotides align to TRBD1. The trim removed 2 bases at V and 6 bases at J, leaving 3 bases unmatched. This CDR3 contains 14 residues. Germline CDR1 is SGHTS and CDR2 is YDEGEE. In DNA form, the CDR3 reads TGTGCCAGCAGCTTTGGACAGGGGGTTGATACGCAGTATTTT. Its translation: CASSFGQGVDTQYF.

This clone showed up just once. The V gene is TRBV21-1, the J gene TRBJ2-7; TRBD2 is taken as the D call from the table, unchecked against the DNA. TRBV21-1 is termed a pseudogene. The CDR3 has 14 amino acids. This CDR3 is CASPYDSDLYEQYF. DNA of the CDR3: TGTGCCAGCCCCTATGACTCGGATCTCTACGAGCAGTACTTC.

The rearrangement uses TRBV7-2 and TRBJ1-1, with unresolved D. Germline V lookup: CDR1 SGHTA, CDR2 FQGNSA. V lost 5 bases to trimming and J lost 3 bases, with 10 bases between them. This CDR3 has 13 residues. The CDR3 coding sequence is TGTGCCAGCAGCCTTGACATGGACACTGAAGCTTTCTTT. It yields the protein CASSLDMDTEAFF.

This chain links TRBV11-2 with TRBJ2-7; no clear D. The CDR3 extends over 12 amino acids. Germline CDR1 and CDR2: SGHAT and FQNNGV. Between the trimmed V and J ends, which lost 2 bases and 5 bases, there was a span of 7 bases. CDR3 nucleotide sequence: TGTGCCAGCAGCTTATGGGGTGACGAGCAGTACTTC. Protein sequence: CASSLWGDEQYF. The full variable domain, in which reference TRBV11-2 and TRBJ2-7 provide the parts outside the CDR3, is EAGVAQSPRYKIIEKRQSVAFWCNPISGHATLYWYQQILGQGPKLLIQFQNNGVVDDSQLPKDRFSAERLKGVDSTLKIQPAKLEDSAVYLCASSLWGDEQYFGPGTRLTVT.

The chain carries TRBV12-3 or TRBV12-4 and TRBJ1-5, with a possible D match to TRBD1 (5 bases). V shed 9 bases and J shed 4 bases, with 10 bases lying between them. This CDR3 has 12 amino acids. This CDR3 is CASCEGNQPQHF. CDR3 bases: TGTGCCAGTTGTGAGGGGAATCAGCCCCAGCATTTT.

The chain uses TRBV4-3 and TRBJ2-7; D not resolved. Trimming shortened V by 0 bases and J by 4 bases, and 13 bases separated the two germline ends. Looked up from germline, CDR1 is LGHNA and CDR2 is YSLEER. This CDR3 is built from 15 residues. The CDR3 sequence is CASSQEYGSVYEQYF. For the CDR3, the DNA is TGCGCCAGCAGCCAAGAGTATGGCAGCGTATACGAGCAGTACTTC.

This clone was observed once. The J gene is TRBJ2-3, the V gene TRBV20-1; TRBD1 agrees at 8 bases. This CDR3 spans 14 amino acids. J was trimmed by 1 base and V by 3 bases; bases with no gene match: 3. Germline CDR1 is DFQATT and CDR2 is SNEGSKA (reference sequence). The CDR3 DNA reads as TGCAGTGCTAGTCAGGGGGCCCGCACAGATACGCAGTATTTT. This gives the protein CSASQGARTDTQYF.

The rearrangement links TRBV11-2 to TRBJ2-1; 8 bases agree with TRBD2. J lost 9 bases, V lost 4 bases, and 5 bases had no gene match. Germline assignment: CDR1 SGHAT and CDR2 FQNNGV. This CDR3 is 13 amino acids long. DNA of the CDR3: TGTGCCAGCAGCTCCAGCGGGAGAGGTGAGCAGTTCTTC. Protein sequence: CASSSSGRGEQFF.

The CDR3: CASSQSDRENYGYTF. DNA for the CDR3: TGTGCCAGCAGCCAGAGCGACAGGGAGAACTATGGCTACACCTTC. V is TRBV4-2 and J is TRBJ1-2, with 7 bases fitting TRBD1. Germline trimming cut 3 bases from V and 2 bases from J; bases unmatched to any gene: 6. The CDR3 totals 15 residues. Per germline, CDR1 LGHNA and CDR2 YNFKEQ.

The CDR3 nucleotides read TGTGCCAGCAGCCAGACAGGGAGCTCTGGAAACACCATATATTTT. Translation gives CASSQTGSSGNTIYF. The gene calls are TRBV7-3 and TRBJ1-3; 7 bases line up with TRBD1. Germline-derived CDR1 and CDR2 are SGHTA and FQGTGA. The CDR3 has 15 amino acids. Trimming took 5 bases from V and 0 from J; bases not matched to a gene: 4.

The CDR3 region has the DNA TGTGCCAGCAGCGCCCGGGGCCTGTCAAACTGGAACACCATATATTTT. It yields the protein CASSARGLSNWNTIYF. The chain couples TRBV5-4 to TRBJ1-3, with a tentative D call TRBD1 (5 bases). Trimming took off 4 bases at V and 7 bases at J, with 21 bases between the two ends. The CDR3 totals 16 residues. Looked up from germline, CDR1 is SGHNT and CDR2 is YYREEE (reference sequence).

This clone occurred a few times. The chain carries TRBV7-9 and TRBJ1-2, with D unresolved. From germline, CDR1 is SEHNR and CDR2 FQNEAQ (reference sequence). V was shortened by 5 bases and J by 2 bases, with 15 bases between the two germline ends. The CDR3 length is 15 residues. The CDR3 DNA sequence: TGTGCCAGCAGCCCTCGGGCCCTGCAGAACTATGGCTACACCTTC. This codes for CASSPRALQNYGYTF. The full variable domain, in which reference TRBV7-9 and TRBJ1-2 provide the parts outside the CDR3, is DTGVSQNPRHKITKRGQNVTFRCDPISEHNRLYWYRQTLGQGPEFLTYFQNEAQLEKSRLLSDRFSAERPKGSFSTLEIQRTEQGDSAMYLCASSPRALQNYGYTFGSGTRLTVV.

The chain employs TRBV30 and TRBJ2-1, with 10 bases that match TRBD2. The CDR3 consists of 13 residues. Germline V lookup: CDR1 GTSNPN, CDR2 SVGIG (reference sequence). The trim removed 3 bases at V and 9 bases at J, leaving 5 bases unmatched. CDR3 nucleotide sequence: TGTGCCTGGAGGGCTAGCGGGAGTCCTGAGCAGTTCTTC. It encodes CAWRASGSPEQFF. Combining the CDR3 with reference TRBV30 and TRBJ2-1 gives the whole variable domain SQTIHQWPATLVQPVGSPLSLECTVEGTSNPNLYWYRQAAGRGLQLLFYSVGIGQISSEVPQNLSASRPQDRQFILSSKKLLLSDSGFYLCAWRASGSPEQFFGPGTRLTVL.

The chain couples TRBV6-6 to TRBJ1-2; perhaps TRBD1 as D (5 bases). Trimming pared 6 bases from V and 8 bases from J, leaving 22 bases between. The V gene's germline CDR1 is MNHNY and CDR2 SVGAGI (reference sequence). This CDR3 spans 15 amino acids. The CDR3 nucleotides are TGTGCCAGCAGCCGTGGATCCACAGGCCAGGCGGGCTACACCTTC. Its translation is CASSRGSTGQAGYTF.

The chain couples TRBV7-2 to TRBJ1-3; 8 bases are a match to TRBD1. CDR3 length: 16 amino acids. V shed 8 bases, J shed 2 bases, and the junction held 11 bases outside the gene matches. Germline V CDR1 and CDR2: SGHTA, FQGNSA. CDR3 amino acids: CASRPSGGVAGNTIYF. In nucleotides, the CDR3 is TGTGCCAGCCGACCATCAGGGGGCGTGGCTGGAAACACCATATATTTT.

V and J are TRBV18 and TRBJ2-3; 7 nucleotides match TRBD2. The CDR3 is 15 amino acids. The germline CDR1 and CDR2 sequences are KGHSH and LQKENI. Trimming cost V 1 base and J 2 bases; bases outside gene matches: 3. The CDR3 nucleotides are TGTGCCAGCTCACCACTTACTAGCGCCACAGATACGCAGTATTTT. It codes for CASSPLTSATDTQYF.